The entry that follows covers one T cell receptor (beta chain) sequence. These data are taken from a study of shared clonotypes between healthy human individuals. TCRdb's table, derived via immunoSEQ multiplex PCR, lists solely in-frame clones and lacks some. The table includes roughly 1.4 million clones, around 98.5% detected once. Germline V lookup: CDR1 SGHKS, CDR2 YYEKEE (reference sequence). This CDR3 is built from 14 residues. V lost 2 bases and J 5 bases, leaving 13 bases between the germline ends. The clonotype comes from a man aged 25-45 years in good health. The V gene is TRBV5-5, the J gene TRBJ2-5, with D unresolved. The sequencing input was naive CD4+ T cells sorted from blood. Subset: CD45RA+ positively selected. The CDR3 protein is CASSFRYPRETQYF. In DNA form, the CDR3 reads TGTGCCAGCAGCTTTAGGTACCCTAGGGAGACCCAGTACTTC.